This entry describes one T cell receptor (beta chain). There are many counts of this clonotype. The specificity of this receptor is unknown. Base qualities were left out, and no much larger clone turns up one base away. In light of the paper, this sample's treatment or condition label describes: allogeneic hematopoietic cell transplantation with graft depleted of TCRalphabeta T cells and CD19 B cells. The transplant recipients were children given TCRalphabeta/CD19-depleted allogeneic hematopoietic cell grafts. Library prep was done by PCR. These reads were obtained on an Illumina HiSeq 2500. TCR libraries were prepared with molecular barcoding, using unique molecular identifiers to normalize TCRbeta repertoire quantification. TCRdb reanalyzed the raw reads on its own, using fastp at Q25 for trimming and MiXCR for clone calling, and kept in-frame beta chains. CDR3 protein duplicates are merged, each entry listing the most common genes and DNA. The sample records about 160,000 distinct CDR3 sequences, 11% of which are singletons. In total, the top ten clones hold about 13% of the sample.

This record belongs to a study of T-cell reconstitution after alpha-beta-depleted transplantation in children listed by TCRdb under 2016. For the study in its entirety: T-cell immune reconstitution after TCRalphabeta/CD19-depleted allogeneic hematopoietic cell transplantation in children was quantitatively tracked in the study by means of TCR repertoire profiling.

Findings and caveats that apply to the study as a whole: In some patients, the high TCRbeta diversity seen at day 60 was put down to recipient T cells and intrathymic progenitors that had survived conditioning. Hyperexpanded clone frequencies declined over subsequent months; after one year, T-cell counts and TCRbeta diversity were mostly attributed to newly produced T cells. The apparently early alphabetaT-cell count recovery about two months after transplant was reportedly dependent on only several hundred rapidly expanded clones derived from non-depleted graft cells.

Unmatched junction bases come to 9, with V trimmed by 6 bases and J by 2 bases. The CDR3 has 15 amino acids, counting the end cysteine and phenylalanine. The DNA shown is the 45-base CDR3, in frame from base 1. For CDR1 and CDR2, the germline V gene (reference sequence) lists MNHEY and SMNVEV. The TCR was taken from a boy aged 2 to 9 with acute myeloid leukemia, due to receive a stem cell transplant. Recombination joined TRBV27 with TRBJ2-7, with TRBD2 identical over 8 junction bases. The sample consisted of PBMCs, taken before TCRalphabeta/CD19-depleted stem cell transplant. The CDR3 amino acid sequence is: CASSATSGGPYEQYF. The sequenced DNA is TGTGCCAGCAGCGCAACTAGCGGAGGACCCTACGAGCAGTACTTC.